The table lists the clone carrying this TCR beta chain with a few counts. Its specificity is unknown. The sample originates from a study of T-cell reconstitution after alpha-beta-depleted transplantation in children. Study outcomes and limitations: T cells produced anew were the main source of T-cell counts and diversity one year after transplant.

Trimming cost V 7 bases and J 7 bases, with 20 bases left between them. Germline V CDR1 and CDR2: SEHNR, FQNEAQ (reference sequence). The CDR3 length is 15 residues. Library preparation (for TCRbeta) was performed with unique molecular identifiers. TCRdb called the PCR reads again in MiXCR, with one record for every CDR3 protein. The sample has fewer than 700,000 distinct CDR3 sequences; 10% to 15% are singletons. This specimen was PBMCs, mostly from graft donor cells, taken 360 days after TCRalphabeta/CD19-depleted stem cell transplant. This sequence was found in a male patient younger than 18 who had a stem cell transplant for acute myeloid leukemia, so the T cells may come from the graft donor. The V gene is TRBV7-9, the J gene TRBJ2-1; D uncertain. The CDR3 spells CASTPWRILNNEQFF. The CDR3 bases are TGTGCCAGCACCCCATGGCGGATCCTCAATAATGAGCAGTTCTTC.